This T cell receptor (beta chain) was obtained from a study of blood T cells in healthy people across ages. The authors ran a second PCR of about 6 to 11 cycles using a sample-barcoded 5' primer and a J-beta primer mix. TCRdb re-analysed the 5' RACE reads in MiXCR, keeping a single row per CDR3 protein. The sample holds fewer than 800,000 distinct CDR3 sequences; roughly 32% are singletons and the top ten take about 16%. Between the trimmed V and J ends, which lost 3 bases and 14 bases, there was a span of 15 bases. Germline V gene sequence: CDR1 SEHNR, CDR2 FQNEAQ (reference sequence). The CDR3 sequence is 12 residues long. Findings and limits, study-wide: Samples with more naive T cells showed higher observed beta diversity.

This clonotype was seen at least ten times. The antigen is not known. The rearrangement links TRBV7-9 to TRBJ2-3; D possibly corresponds to TRBD2 (5 bases). The receptor's source is a woman of 80 years or more in good health. Sequencing used blood. The CDR3: CASSFPAEGSYF. Written as DNA, the CDR3 is TGTGCCAGCAGCTTCCCCGCCGAGGGCTCGTATTTT.